These 10 T cell receptor beta chains were all obtained from the same sample, sequenced in a study of cytomegalovirus exposure and HLA in healthy donors (dated by TCRdb to about 2017). The library was made by the immunoSEQ multiplex PCR assay. TCRdb retrieved this table from immuneACCESS and kept in-frame rearrangements only. Not all clones are present; in checked studies, unresolved V genes account for under half, and no reason is known for the remainder. Present in this sample are some 98,000 clones, roughly 87% of which were seen just once. The ten largest clones take up about 6% of the sample. The specimen sequenced was PBMCs. The receptors come from a man between 18 and 35 years old in good health and CMV-seropositive.

This clone came up a few times. The chain recombines TRBV15 with TRBJ1-4; no firm D call. CDR1 is LNHNV, CDR2 YYDKDF, per germline (reference sequence). The CDR3 is made up of 14 amino acids. V gave up 0 bases and J gave up 7 bases, with 9 bases separating them. As DNA, the CDR3 is TGTGCCACCAGCAGAGACCTGAGAAGTGAAAAACTGTTTTTT. Translating it yields CATSRDLRSEKLFF.

The V gene is TRBV7-9, the J gene TRBJ2-7; TRBD1 aligns across 7 bases. CDR1 is SEHNR and CDR2 is FQNEAQ in the germline V gene (reference sequence). V lost 5 bases and J lost 4; bases outside the gene matches: 8. The length of the CDR3 is 14 residues. CDR3 sequence: CASSPSGQPYEQYF. In DNA, the CDR3 is TGTGCCAGCAGCCCGTCGGGACAGCCTTACGAGCAGTACTTC.

This rearrangement joins TRBV9 to TRBJ2-3, with D possibly matching TRBD2 (6 bases). The V gene's germline CDR1 is SGDLS and CDR2 YYNGEE. CDR3 length: 15 residues. Trimming pared 4 bases from V and 2 bases from J, leaving 14 bases between. Here the CDR3 reads CASSIWGENTDTQYF. For the CDR3, the DNA is TGTGCCAGCAGCATTTGGGGGGAGAACACAGATACGCAGTATTTT.

The chain has TRBV25-1 and TRBJ2-7; 7 bases are shared with TRBD2. CDR3 length equals 13 residues. From germline, CDR1 is MGHDK and CDR2 SYGVNS. V lost 8 bases to trimming and J lost 0 bases; unmatched junction nucleotides: 4. The CDR3 bases are TGTGCCAGCCGGGACTACTCCTCCTACGAGCAGTACTTC. Translated: CASRDYSSYEQYF.

The chain is built from TRBV27 and TRBJ1-5, with TRBD1 identical over 7 bases. Looked up from germline, CDR1 is MNHEY and CDR2 is SMNVEV (reference sequence). The V gene end was trimmed by 5 bases and the J gene end by 0 bases; junction bases not matched to a gene: 10. The CDR3 length is 17 residues. This CDR3 is CASSDRPGQNSNQPQHF. The CDR3 nucleotides are TGTGCCAGCAGTGACAGACCGGGACAGAATAGCAATCAGCCCCAGCATTTT.

The rearrangement joins TRBV15 to TRBJ2-6; 11 bases line up with TRBD1. With V trimmed by 9 bases and J by 4 bases, 5 bases remained unmatched. This CDR3 spans 15 amino acids. In germline, CDR1 is LNHNV, CDR2 YYDKDF (reference sequence). Here the CDR3 DNA reads TGTGCCACAGGACAGGGGGCGGGAGGGGCCAACGTCCTGACTTTC. Encoded protein: CATGQGAGGANVLTF.

This clone was counted a single time. The rearrangement uses TRBV4-2 and TRBJ1-2; the match to TRBD1 covers 8 bases. Trimming removed 1 base from V and 0 bases from J; junction bases left unmatched: 10. Germline V gene sequence: CDR1 LGHNA, CDR2 YNFKEQ. The CDR3 has 18 residues. The CDR3 coding sequence is TGTGCCAGCAGCCAAGGTAGGACAGGGCGTACCACTAACTATGGCTACACCTTC. Residues: CASSQGRTGRTTNYGYTF.

V gene TRBV19 combines with J gene TRBJ1-4, with a possible D match to TRBD1 (6 bases). V was clipped by 1 base and J by 4 bases, with 10 bases between them. Germline-derived CDR1 and CDR2 are LNHDA and SQIVND (reference sequence). The CDR3 contains 15 residues. The CDR3 coding sequence is TGTGCCAGTAGTATAGCATCAGGGGTTAATGAAAAACTGTTTTTT. Its translation is CASSIASGVNEKLFF.

The genes are TRBV11-1 and TRBJ2-1; TRBD2 matches 7 bases. CDR3 length equals 16 residues. The germline V gene has CDR1 SGHAT and CDR2 FQDESV (reference sequence). J gave up 3 bases and V 1 base, and 6 bases lay outside the gene matches. CDR3 sequence reads: CASSLVGREIYNEQFF. The CDR3 DNA reads TGTGCCAGCAGCTTAGTCGGGCGGGAGATCTACAATGAGCAGTTCTTC.

The chain combines TRBV9 with TRBJ2-5; D is undetermined. The V and J ends lost 1 base and 4 bases respectively, with 5 bases between them. The CDR3 has 12 amino acids. Germline CDR1 reads SGDLS; CDR2 reads YYNGEE. CDR3 sequence reads: CASSVSRETQYF. The CDR3 DNA reads as TGTGCCAGCAGCGTATCGAGAGAGACCCAGTACTTC. The complete variable domain, with remaining parts taken from reference TRBV9 and TRBJ2-5, reads DSGVTQTPKHLITATGQRVTLRCSPRSGDLSVYWYQQSLDQGLQFLIQYYNGEERAKGNILERFSAQQFPDLHSELNLSSLELGDSALYFCASSVSRETQYFGPGTRLLVL.